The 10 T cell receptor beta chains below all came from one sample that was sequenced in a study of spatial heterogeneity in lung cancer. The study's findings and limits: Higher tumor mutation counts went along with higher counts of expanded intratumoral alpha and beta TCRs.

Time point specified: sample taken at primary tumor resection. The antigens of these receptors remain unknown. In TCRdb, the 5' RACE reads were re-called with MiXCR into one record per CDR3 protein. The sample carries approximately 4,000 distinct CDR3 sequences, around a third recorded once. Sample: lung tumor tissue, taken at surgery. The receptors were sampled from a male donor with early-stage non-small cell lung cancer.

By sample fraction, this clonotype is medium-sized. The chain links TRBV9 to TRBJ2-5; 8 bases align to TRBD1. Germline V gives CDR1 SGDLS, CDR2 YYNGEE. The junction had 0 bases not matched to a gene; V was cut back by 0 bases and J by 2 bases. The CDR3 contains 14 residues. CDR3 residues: CASSVGQGQETQYF. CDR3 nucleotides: TGTGCCAGCAGCGTAGGACAGGGGCAAGAGACCCAGTACTTC. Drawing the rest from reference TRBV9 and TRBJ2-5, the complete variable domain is DSGVTQTPKHLITATGQRVTLRCSPRSGDLSVYWYQQSLDQGLQFLIQYYNGEERAKGNILERFSAQQFPDLHSELNLSSLELGDSALYFCASSVGQGQETQYFGPGTRLLVL.

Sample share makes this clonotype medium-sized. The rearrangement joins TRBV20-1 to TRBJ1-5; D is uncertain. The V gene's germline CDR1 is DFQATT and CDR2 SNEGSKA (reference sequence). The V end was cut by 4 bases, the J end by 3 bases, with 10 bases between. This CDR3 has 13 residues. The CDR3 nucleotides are TGCAGTGCTATCTCGGGATTCAATCAGCCCCAGCATTTT. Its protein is CSAISGFNQPQHF.

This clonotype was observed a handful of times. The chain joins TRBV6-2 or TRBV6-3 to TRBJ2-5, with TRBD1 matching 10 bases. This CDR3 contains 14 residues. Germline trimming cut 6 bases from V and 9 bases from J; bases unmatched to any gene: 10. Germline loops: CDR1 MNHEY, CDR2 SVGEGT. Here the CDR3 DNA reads TGTGCCAGCAGATCCGGACAGGGGGATTGGTCCCAGTACTTC. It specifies CASRSGQGDWSQYF.

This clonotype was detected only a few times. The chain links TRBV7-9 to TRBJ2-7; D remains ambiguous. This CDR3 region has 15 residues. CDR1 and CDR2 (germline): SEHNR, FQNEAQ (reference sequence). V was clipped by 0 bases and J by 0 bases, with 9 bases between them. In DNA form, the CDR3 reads TGTGCCAGCAGCTTAGCGCCACAGAGCTCCTACGAGCAGTACTTC. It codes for CASSLAPQSSYEQYF. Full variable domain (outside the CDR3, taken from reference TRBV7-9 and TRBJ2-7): DTGVSQNPRHKITKRGQNVTFRCDPISEHNRLYWYRQTLGQGPEFLTYFQNEAQLEKSRLLSDRFSAERPKGSFSTLEIQRTEQGDSAMYLCASSLAPQSSYEQYFGPGTRLTVT.

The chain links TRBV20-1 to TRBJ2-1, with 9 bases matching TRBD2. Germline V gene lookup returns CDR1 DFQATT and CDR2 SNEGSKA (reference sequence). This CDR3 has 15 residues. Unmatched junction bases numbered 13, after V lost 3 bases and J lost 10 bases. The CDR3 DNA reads TGCAGTGCTAGCATAGCGGGAGCACTCAAAAGGGAGCAGTTCTTC. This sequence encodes CSASIAGALKREQFF.

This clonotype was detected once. The CDR3 DNA sequence: TGTGCCAGCAGCCAAGAAGTAGTTAACTATGGCTACACCTTC. Residues: CASSQEVVNYGYTF. V is TRBV3-1 and J is TRBJ1-2; D remains ambiguous. Germline V CDR1 and CDR2: LGHDT, YNNKEL (reference sequence). V was shortened by 0 bases and J by 1 base, with 6 bases between the two germline ends. The CDR3 is 14 residues long.

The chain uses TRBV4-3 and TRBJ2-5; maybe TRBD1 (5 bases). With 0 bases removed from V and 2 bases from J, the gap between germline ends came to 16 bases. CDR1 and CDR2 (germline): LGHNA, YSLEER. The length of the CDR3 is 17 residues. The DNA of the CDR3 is TGCGCCAGCAGCCAAGAGGGCAGGGCTAGGGGTCAAGAGACCCAGTACTTC. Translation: CASSQEGRARGQETQYF.

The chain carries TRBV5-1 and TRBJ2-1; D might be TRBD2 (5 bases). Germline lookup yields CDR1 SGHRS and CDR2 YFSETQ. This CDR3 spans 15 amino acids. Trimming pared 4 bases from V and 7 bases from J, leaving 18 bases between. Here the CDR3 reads CASSPPEESWNEQFF. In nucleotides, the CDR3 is TGCGCCAGCAGCCCCCCGGAGGAGAGTTGGAATGAGCAGTTCTTC.

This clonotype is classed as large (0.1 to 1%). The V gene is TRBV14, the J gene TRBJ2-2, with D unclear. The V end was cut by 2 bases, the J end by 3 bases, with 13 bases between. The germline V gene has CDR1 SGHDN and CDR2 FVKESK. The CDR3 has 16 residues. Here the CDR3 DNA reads TGTGCCAGCAGCCAAATAGGGAACAGCTACACCGGGGAGCTGTTTTTT. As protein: CASSQIGNSYTGELFF. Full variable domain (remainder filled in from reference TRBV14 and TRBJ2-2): EAGVTQFPSHSVIEKGQTVTLRCDPISGHDNLYWYRRVMGKEIKFLLHFVKESKQDESGMPNNRFLAERTGGTYSTLKVQPAELEDSGVYFCASSQIGNSYTGELFFGEGSRLTVL.

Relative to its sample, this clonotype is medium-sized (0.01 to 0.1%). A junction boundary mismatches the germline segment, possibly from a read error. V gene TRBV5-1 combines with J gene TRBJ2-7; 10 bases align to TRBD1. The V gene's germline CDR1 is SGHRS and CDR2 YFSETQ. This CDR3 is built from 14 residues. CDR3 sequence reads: CASSLWGTGDWSDF. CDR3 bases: TGCGCCAGCAGCTTGTGGGGGACAGGGGACTGGTCGGACTTC.